This TCR beta chain was observed in a study of shared clonotypes between healthy human individuals. On the study more broadly: Plates per donor: three CD4 naive, three CD4 memory, two CD8 naive, one CD8 memory. Study-wide results and limits: At large depth, rarefaction still showed sorted-subset sequencing to be incomplete.

Trimming cost V 3 bases and J 1 base, with 9 bases left between them. Germline assignment: CDR1 MGHDK and CDR2 SYGVNS. This CDR3 comprises 14 residues. Comments on this clone: Antigen unknown.

Original processing notes: In the immunoSEQ data, sequences were junction-only and lacked quality scores, so filtering differed. Profiling relied on immunoSEQ multiplex PCR, and the TCRdb table lists in-frame clones only, not all of them. That table gives V, J and clone size, and the DNA gave D and trimming. The table includes around 690,000 clones, roughly 91% detected once. The clonotype was recovered from a man aged 18 to 35 in good health. Some clones in this sample may be carry-over from other donors' samples. The chain joins TRBV25-1 to TRBJ1-1, with D possibly matching TRBD1 (6 bases). The sample taken for sequencing was memory CD8+ T cells from PBMCs. The sample's subset: CD45RO+ cells pooled with CCR7-negative TemRA cells. CDR3 DNA sequence: TGTGCCAGCAGTGATCAGGGACAGAACACTGAAGCTTTCTTT. Its translation is CASSDQGQNTEAFF.